This TCR beta chain was identified during a study of T cells in Graves' hyperthyroidism and ophthalmopathy. The wider study: At initial diagnosis, before any treatment had begun, peripheral blood was obtained.

J gave up 6 bases and V 5 bases, and 4 bases lay outside the gene matches. Germline V gene sequence: CDR1 DFQATT, CDR2 SNEGSKA (reference sequence). The length of the CDR3 is 12 residues. Amplified TCR beta CDR3 regions came from RNA transcripts. Using the HTBI primer set, a first-round RT-PCR was run on the TCR CDR3. TCRdb re-analysed the multiplex PCR reads in MiXCR, keeping a single row per CDR3 protein. The sample holds 600,000 or so distinct CDR3 sequences, 13% to 15% seen once. The V and J genes are TRBV20-1 and TRBJ2-4, with 7 bases aligning to TRBD2. The receptor was derived from a woman between 45 and 60 years old with Graves' ophthalmopathy. Source material: blood. The CDR3 nucleotides read TGCAGTGCTGCGGGAGACCGAAACATTCAGTACTTC. It is translated as CSAAGDRNIQYF.